This T cell receptor beta chain was captured in a study of regulatory and conventional T cells in RAG deficiency (dated by TCRdb to about 2017). Background for the entire study: To compare the diversity and composition of the repertoires of Treg, conventional CD4+ and CD8+ T cells between RAG-deficient patients and healthy controls, the study applied high-throughput TCR beta sequencing. Beyond this particular receptor, the publication reports: Sorted CD25-high CD127-low cells from Omenn syndrome patients may represent peripherally activated cells rather than bona fide Treg cells. Some T-cell subset analyses were not done for some subjects. All patient T-cell subsets had shorter CDR3 lengths; Omenn syndrome patients showed >75% Treg-Tconv repertoire overlap at nucleotide and amino acid level. In Omenn syndrome and CID/AS patients compared with controls, about 90-fold fewer unique TCR beta sequences were detected from Treg cells, versus 7.5 to 10-fold fewer for other subsets. RAG-deficient patients showed markedly lower Shannon entropy and higher Simpson indices than control T-cell subpopulations.

Library method: the immunoSEQ multiplex PCR assay. Genomic DNA from the sorted T-cell subsets was used to amplify rearranged TCR beta chain products, which were then sequenced. Per the source publication's procedure: Shannon entropy and Simpson indices were used to quantify the repertoire diversity of productive TCR beta rearrangements. To gauge clonal expansion, the frequencies of the 100 most abundant productive TCR beta clonotypes among total reads were added together. A self-reactivity index based on amino acid usage at CDR3beta positions 6 and 7 was applied to the TRB repertoires. Two-way ANOVA was used for repertoire analyses, and Student t or Mann-Whitney tests were used for flow cytometric analyses. Not all clones reach the TCRdb copy of this immuneACCESS table, which keeps in-frame sequences only. Checked studies attribute under half of the gap to unresolved V genes and leave the rest unexplained. V and J calls and clone size come straight from that table; D and trimming were deduced from the DNA. The sample table lists tens of thousands of clones, about nine tenths of them with a count of one. The ten largest account for 0.7% to 0.95% of the sample.

Before genomic DNA was extracted, regulatory T cells were isolated from blood as CD4+CD25-high CD127-low cells. Several healthy control donors were used as the comparison group for repertoire analyses. As to this clone: What this receptor recognizes is not known. No much larger clone is present one base from it, and per-base qualities are unavailable.

The sample was also linked to a second study, of regulatory T cells. As that second paper reports: The multiplex PCR used 52 forward TRBV primers and 13 reverse TRBJ primers, with assay-based and computational corrections for amplification bias. Repertoires from patients had restricted unique TRB V-J pairs and skewed V and J gene usage, with the strongest effect in regulatory T cells. The study compared T-cell receptor beta repertoires of sorted regulatory, conventional CD4+ and CD8+ T cells between CD3G-deficient patients and healthy controls. Ficoll density separation was used to isolate peripheral blood mononuclear cells. Rearranged TRB loci were amplified from genomic DNA by multiplex PCR within the immunoSEQ assay. An Illumina HiSeq platform was used to sequence the TRB amplicons. Custom algorithms error-filtered the raw sequences and aligned them to reference gene sequences, after which the immunoSEQ online tools were used for analysis. Frequencies of productive and nonproductive TRB rearrangements were evaluated among both unique and total sequences. Groups were compared by t tests, Mann-Whitney tests or two-way ANOVA performed in Prism software.

The specimen was Tregs sorted from blood. This clonotype was obtained from a human donor in good health.

The sequenced DNA: TGTGCCAGCAGTTCCGATACGGAGGCTTCCTACGAGCAGTACTTC. This codes for CASSSDTEASYEQYF. The chain joins TRBV28 to TRBJ2-7, and TRBD2 may be the D gene, going by 5 matching bases. V lost 4 bases and J lost 1 base; the stretch between them is 14 bases long. Taken from the germline V gene, the CDR1 and CDR2 loops are MDHEN and SYDVKM. From cysteine to phenylalanine, the CDR3 is 15 amino acids long. Only the CDR3 portion is preserved as DNA: 45 bases, with reading frame beginning at the first base.